The entry below gives a single T cell receptor (beta chain) sequence along with its context. Its antigen is currently unknown. The PCR contained 60 Vbeta and 13 Jbeta primers. In the study's own analysis: Some 11 million shared chains were among the roughly 80 million unique TCR beta chains that a later analysis counted. The data were produced by immunoSEQ multiplex PCR, yet TCRdb's version contains in-frame clones alone and is incomplete. Clonal size and the V and J genes are those of that table, whereas D and trimming came from the DNA. This table has some 200,000 clones, over 75% appearing once. The V segment lost 3 bases and the J segment 5 bases; nucleotides outside the gene matches: 7. The CDR3 runs 16 residues. Per the germline V gene, CDR1 is SGHDN and CDR2 is FVKESK. These data originate in a study of cytomegalovirus exposure and HLA in healthy donors. Overall study findings and caveats: A later analysis found most CMV-associated TCR beta chains apparently HLA-restricted. Being productive about 87% or about 30% of the time was typical of most TCR beta V segments in an earlier analysis.

This chain joins TRBV14 and TRBJ2-7; 13 nucleotides match TRBD2. Sequencing used PBMCs. The TCR originated in a woman in her 30s in good health and CMV-seronegative. CDR3 residues: CASSHLTSGRVNEQYF. The CDR3 nucleotides are TGTGCCAGCAGCCACCTAACTAGCGGGAGGGTCAACGAGCAGTACTTC.